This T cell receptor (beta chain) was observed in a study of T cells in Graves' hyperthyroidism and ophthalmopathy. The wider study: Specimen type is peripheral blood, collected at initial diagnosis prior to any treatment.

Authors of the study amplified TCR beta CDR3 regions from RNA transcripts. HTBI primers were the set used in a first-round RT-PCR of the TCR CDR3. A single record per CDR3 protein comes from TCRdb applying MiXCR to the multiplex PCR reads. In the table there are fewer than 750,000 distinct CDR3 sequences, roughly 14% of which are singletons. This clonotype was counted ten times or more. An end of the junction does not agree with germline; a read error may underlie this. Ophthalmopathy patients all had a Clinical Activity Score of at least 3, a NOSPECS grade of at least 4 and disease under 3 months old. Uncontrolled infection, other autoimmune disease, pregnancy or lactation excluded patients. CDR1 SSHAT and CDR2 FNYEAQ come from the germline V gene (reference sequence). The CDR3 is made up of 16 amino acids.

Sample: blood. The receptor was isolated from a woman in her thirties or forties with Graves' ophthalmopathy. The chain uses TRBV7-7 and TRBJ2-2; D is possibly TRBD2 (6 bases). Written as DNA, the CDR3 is TGTGCTAGCAGCGAACTGAAGACTAGAGACACCGGGGAGCTGTTTTTT. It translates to CASSELKTRDTGELFF.